This TCR beta chain was retrieved from a study of T cells after yellow fever vaccination. TCRdb ran MiXCR on the 5' RACE reads and lists one entry per CDR3 protein. The sample carries a few hundred thousand distinct CDR3 sequences, 6.9% recorded once. General study points: Clonotypes found in both CD4 and CD8 compartments made up a small share.

In germline, CDR1 is SEHNR, CDR2 FQNEAQ (reference sequence). The ends were cut back, 2 bases at V and 1 base at J, with 12 bases in the middle. The CDR3 has 16 amino acids. This clonotype was seen repeatedly, ten times or more. The antigen is unknown. Sequenced here: CD4+ T cells sorted from PBMCs, sampled 15 days after the yellow fever booster vaccination. The sequence was collected from a man aged 30-40 years who received the YFV17D yellow fever vaccine. V is TRBV7-9 and J is TRBJ2-1; D remains unclear. Written as DNA, the CDR3 is TGTGCCAGCAGCTTAAGTGGACCCCTATCCTACAATGAGCAGTTCTTC. Protein: CASSLSGPLSYNEQFF. The full variable domain, completed using reference TRBV7-9 and TRBJ2-1, is DTGVSQNPRHKITKRGQNVTFRCDPISEHNRLYWYRQTLGQGPEFLTYFQNEAQLEKSRLLSDRFSAERPKGSFSTLEIQRTEQGDSAMYLCASSLSGPLSYNEQFFGPGTRLTVL.